Sequencing of this T cell receptor (beta chain) was carried out in a study of blood T cells in healthy people across ages. Comments on this clonotype: Its target is unknown.

V shed 4 bases, J shed 11 bases, and the junction held 10 bases outside the gene matches. CDR3 length: 13 amino acids. Primed by a sample-barcoded 5' primer and a J-beta primer mix, a second PCR proceeded for roughly 6 to 12 cycles. The yield of each sample was at least 3 million CDR3-containing paired-end reads. A single record per CDR3 protein comes from TCRdb applying MiXCR to the 5' RACE reads. The sample has fewer than 2 million distinct CDR3 sequences, around 42% seen once. Study outcomes and limitations: Estimated diversity that came from one million T cells was considered an underestimate.

This TCR was sampled from a human donor in good health. The sequenced sample was blood. The chain joins TRBV12-3 or TRBV12-4 to TRBJ2-5; 7 nucleotides match TRBD2. The CDR3 DNA reads as TGTGCCAGCAGTTGGGAGGGGTTATGGGAGCAGTACTTC. It translates to CASSWEGLWEQYF.